The TCR beta chain described here comes from a study of regulatory T cells in long-lasting Graves disease. As for time point: newly diagnosed GD, antithyroid drugs for less than 3 months. From RNA extracted from PBMCs, the TCR library was made. This clonotype has only a few counts. The CDR3 is 13 amino acids. Trimming shortened V by 0 bases and J by 0 bases, and 3 bases separated the two germline ends. Germline V gives CDR1 DFQATT, CDR2 SNEGSKA (reference sequence). Arm-PCR of CDR3 regions and iRepertoire HTBI primers were used to build TCR beta libraries. Each CDR3 protein is one row after TCRdb ran MiXCR on the multiplex PCR reads. The sample yields about 610,000 distinct CDR3 sequences, roughly 15% seen once. This sample also appeared in a second study, on T cells in Graves' hyperthyroidism and ophthalmopathy. According to that study: Initially, a first-round RT-PCR of the TCR CDR3 employed the HTBI primer set.

J is TRBJ2-4 and V is TRBV20-1, with D hard to call. The clonotype comes from a man between 18 and 35 years old with Graves disease. The sample here was peripheral blood mononuclear cells (PBMCs), taken at new diagnosis, from a patient treated with antithyroid drugs. For the CDR3, the DNA is TGCAGTGCTAGAGAGATAGCCAAAAACATTCAGTACTTC. Amino acids: CSAREIAKNIQYF.